This record covers a single TCR beta chain. Its antigen remains unidentified. At deep level, the assay was performed. In the authors' methods: Because ImmunoSEQ provided only junction sequences with no quality scores, the filtering differed. The repertoire was sequenced with immunoSEQ multiplex PCR; TCRdb's copy has only in-frame clones and lacks some. V and J calls plus clone size are reproduced from that table; the DNA served to infer D and trimming. This table holds some 2.1 million clones, 80% to 95% found once. This record comes from a study of shared clonotypes between healthy human individuals. Study in general: CD4 naive cells filled three plates per donor, CD4 memory three, CD8 naive two and CD8 memory one. Study-level points and caveats: In general, naive subsets displayed greater estimated richness than memory subsets did.

Positive CCR7 selection of CD45RO-negative cells yielded the naive CD8 cells, and terminally differentiated effector memory CD45RA+ cells were excluded. V was pared by 7 bases and J by 3 bases, with 25 bases between. CDR3 length: 16 amino acids. Germline CDR1 SQVTM, CDR2 ANQGSEA. This chain uses TRBV29-1 with TRBJ2-7; possibly TRBD1 or TRBD2 for D (6 bases each). This TCR was recovered from a man between 18 and 35 years old in good health. Some clones in this sample may be carry-over from other donors' samples. The sequenced sample was naive CD8+ T cells from PBMCs. Here the CDR3 reads CSARLLRVRGDYEQYF. CDR3 in DNA: TGCAGCGCCCGCCTACTCAGGGTAAGGGGGGACTACGAGCAGTACTTC.